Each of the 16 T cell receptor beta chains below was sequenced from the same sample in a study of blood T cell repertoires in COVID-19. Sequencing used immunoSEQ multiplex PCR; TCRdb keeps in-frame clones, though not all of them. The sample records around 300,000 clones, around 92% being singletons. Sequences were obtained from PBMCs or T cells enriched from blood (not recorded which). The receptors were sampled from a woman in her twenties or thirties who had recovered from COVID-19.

CDR3 in amino acids: CATSRDRALGEEYGYTF. CDR3 nucleotide sequence: TGTGCCACCAGCAGAGATCGAGCACTGGGAGAAGAGTATGGCTACACCTTC. V usage is TRBV15 and J usage is TRBJ1-2; D uncertain. V was clipped by 0 bases and J by 5 bases, with 19 bases between them. The germline gives CDR1 LNHNV, CDR2 YYDKDF (reference sequence). The CDR3 is made up of 17 amino acids.

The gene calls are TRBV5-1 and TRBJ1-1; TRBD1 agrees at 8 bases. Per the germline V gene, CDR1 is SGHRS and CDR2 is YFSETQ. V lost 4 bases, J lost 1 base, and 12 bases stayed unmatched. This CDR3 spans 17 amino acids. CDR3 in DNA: TGCGCCAGCAGCCAAAAAAAGACAGGGGACGCGAACACTGAAGCTTTCTTT. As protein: CASSQKKTGDANTEAFF.

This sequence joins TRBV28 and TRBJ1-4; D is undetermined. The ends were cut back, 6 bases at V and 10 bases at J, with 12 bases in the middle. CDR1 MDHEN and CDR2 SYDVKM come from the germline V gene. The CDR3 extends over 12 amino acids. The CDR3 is CASRPLLGKLFF. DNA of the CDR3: TGTGCCAGCAGACCCCTCCTCGGAAAACTGTTTTTT.

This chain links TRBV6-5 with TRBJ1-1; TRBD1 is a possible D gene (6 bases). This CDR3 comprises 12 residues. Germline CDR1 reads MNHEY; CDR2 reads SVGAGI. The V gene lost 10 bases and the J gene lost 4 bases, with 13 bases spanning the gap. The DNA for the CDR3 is TGTGCCACCACTCAGGGGATCACTGAAGCTTTCTTT. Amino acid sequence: CATTQGITEAFF.

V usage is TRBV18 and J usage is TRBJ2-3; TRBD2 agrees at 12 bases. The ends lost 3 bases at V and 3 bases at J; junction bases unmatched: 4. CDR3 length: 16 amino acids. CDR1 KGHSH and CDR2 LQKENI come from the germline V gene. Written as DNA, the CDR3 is TGTGCCAGCTCACCGCGACTAGCGGGAGTTACAGATACGCAGTATTTT. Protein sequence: CASSPRLAGVTDTQYF.

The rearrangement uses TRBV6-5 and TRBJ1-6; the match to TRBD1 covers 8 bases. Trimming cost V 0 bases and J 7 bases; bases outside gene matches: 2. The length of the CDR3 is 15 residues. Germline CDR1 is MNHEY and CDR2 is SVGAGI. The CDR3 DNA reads TGTGCCAGCAGTTACTCGGGGGACAGGAATTCACCCCTCCACTTT. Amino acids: CASSYSGDRNSPLHF.

The CDR3 sequence is CASSRGYGYTF. In DNA, the CDR3 is TGTGCCAGCAGTCGGGGCTATGGCTACACCTTC. The V call is TRBV12-3 or TRBV12-4, the J call TRBJ1-2; D is uncertain. Trimming stripped 5 bases from V and 4 bases from J, with 5 bases between. The CDR3 contains 11 residues.

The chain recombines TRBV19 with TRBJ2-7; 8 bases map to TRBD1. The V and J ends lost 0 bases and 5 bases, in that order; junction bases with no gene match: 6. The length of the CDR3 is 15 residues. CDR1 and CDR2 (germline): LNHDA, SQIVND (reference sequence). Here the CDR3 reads CASSIEQTGVNEQYF. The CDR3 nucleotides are TGTGCCAGTAGTATAGAACAGACAGGGGTCAACGAGCAGTACTTC.

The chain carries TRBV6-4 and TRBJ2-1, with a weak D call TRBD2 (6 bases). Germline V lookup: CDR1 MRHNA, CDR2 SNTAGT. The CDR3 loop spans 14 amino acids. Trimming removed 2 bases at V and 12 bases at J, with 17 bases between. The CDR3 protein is CASSDQPSDITQFF. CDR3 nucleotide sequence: TGTGCCAGCAGTGACCAACCTAGCGACATTACGCAGTTCTTC.

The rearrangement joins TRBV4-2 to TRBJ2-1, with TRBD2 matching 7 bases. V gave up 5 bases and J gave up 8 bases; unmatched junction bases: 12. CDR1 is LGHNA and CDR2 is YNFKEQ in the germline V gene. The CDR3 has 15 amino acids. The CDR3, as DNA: TGTGCCAGCAGCTCGGGACTAACGAGTGTGGATGAGCAGTTCTTC. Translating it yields CASSSGLTSVDEQFF.

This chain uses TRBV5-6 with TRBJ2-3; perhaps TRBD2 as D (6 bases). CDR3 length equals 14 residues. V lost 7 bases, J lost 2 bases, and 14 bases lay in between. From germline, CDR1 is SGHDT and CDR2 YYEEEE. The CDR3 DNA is TGTGCCAGCTCCTTCGGAGGGGACACAGATACGCAGTATTTT. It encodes CASSFGGDTDTQYF.

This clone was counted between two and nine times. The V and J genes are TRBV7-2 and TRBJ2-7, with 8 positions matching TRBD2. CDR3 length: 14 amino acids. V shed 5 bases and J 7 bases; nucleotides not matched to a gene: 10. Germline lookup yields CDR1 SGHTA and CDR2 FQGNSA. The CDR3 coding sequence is TGTGCCAGCAGCCAACAAGCGGGAGCGGGGGAGCAGTACTTC. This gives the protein CASSQQAGAGEQYF.

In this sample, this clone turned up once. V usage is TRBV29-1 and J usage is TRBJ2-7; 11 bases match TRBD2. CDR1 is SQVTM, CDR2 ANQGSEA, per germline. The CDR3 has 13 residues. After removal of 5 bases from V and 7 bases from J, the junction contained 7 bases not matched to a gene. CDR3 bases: TGCAGCGTTATAACTAGCGGGAGCTGGGAGCAGTACTTC. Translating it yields CSVITSGSWEQYF.

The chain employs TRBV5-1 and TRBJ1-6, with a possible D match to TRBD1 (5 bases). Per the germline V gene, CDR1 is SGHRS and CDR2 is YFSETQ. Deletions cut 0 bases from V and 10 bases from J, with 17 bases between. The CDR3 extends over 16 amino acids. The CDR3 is CASSLGSTGAGSPLHF. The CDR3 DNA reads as TGCGCCAGCAGCTTGGGCTCCACAGGAGCAGGCTCACCCCTCCACTTT.

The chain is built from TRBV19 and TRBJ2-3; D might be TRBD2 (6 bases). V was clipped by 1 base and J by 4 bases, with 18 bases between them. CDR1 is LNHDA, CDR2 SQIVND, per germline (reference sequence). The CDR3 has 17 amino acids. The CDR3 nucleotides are TGTGCCAGTAGTATAGCCGCGACAGCGGGCCAGCCAGATACGCAGTATTTT. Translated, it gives CASSIAATAGQPDTQYF. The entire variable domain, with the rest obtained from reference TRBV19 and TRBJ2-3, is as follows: DGGITQSPKYLFRKEGQNVTLSCEQNLNHDAMYWYRQDPGQGLRLIYYSQIVNDFQKGDIAEGYSVSREKKESFPLTVTSAQKNPTAFYLCASSIAATAGQPDTQYFGPGTRLTVL.

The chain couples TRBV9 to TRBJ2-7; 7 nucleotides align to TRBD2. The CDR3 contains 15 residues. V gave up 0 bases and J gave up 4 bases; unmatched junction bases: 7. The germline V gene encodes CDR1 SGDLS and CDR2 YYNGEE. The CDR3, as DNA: TGTGCCAGCAGCGTAGGGGAATGGCGGGAGTACGAGCAGTACTTC. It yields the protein CASSVGEWREYEQYF.